The 15 T cell receptor beta chains listed next were all sequenced from one sample in a study of blood T cells in healthy people across ages. Then a second PCR, running roughly 7 to 11 cycles, was carried out with a sample-barcoded 5' primer and a J-beta primer mix. TCRdb fed the 5' RACE reads into MiXCR, producing one record per CDR3 protein. The sample includes about 560,000 distinct CDR3 sequences, about 27% of them seen just once. The same data also contributed to another study, on T cells of mothers and their children.

Sequencing input: blood. These receptors were taken from a boy aged 2 to 10 in good health.

J is TRBJ1-4 and V is TRBV29-1; the D gene is possibly TRBD1 (5 bases). CDR1 and CDR2 from the germline V gene are SQVTM and ANQGSEA. Trimming shortened V by 6 bases and J by 6 bases, and 14 bases separated the two germline ends. This CDR3 is 13 amino acids long. The CDR3 is CSVRQTLYEKLFF. In DNA form, the CDR3 reads TGCAGCGTGCGACAGACTCTTTATGAAAAACTGTTTTTT.

This clonotype has more than one count but fewer than ten. This chain uses TRBV29-1 with TRBJ2-7; 8 bases are shared with TRBD1. The junction had 4 bases not matched to a gene; V was cut back by 3 bases and J by 6 bases. The CDR3 contains 12 residues. Germline CDR1 is SQVTM and CDR2 is ANQGSEA. The DNA for the CDR3 is TGCAGCGTTGAGGGACAGGCCTGCGAGCAGTACTTC. Translated: CSVEGQACEQYF.

This clonotype was observed a few times. The V and J genes are TRBV20-1 and TRBJ1-2; D is unclear. The CDR3 length is 15 residues. Germline lookup yields CDR1 DFQATT and CDR2 SNEGSKA (reference sequence). Trimming took 3 bases from V and 2 from J, leaving 16 bases between them. The CDR3 loop is CSASLTDWGNYGYTF. The CDR3 nucleotides read TGCAGTGCTAGTTTAACGGACTGGGGAAACTATGGCTACACCTTC.

The V gene is TRBV20-1, the J gene TRBJ2-6; D uncertain. V was clipped by 0 bases and J by 0 bases, with 12 bases between them. CDR1 and CDR2 (germline): DFQATT, SNEGSKA (reference sequence). This CDR3 is 17 amino acids long. The CDR3 here is CSARDWAGSSGANVLTF. In DNA form, the CDR3 reads TGCAGTGCTAGAGATTGGGCCGGAAGCTCTGGGGCCAACGTCCTGACTTTC.

This clonotype was seen once. The chain employs TRBV7-9 and TRBJ2-5; D gene unclear. The CDR3 contains 12 residues. Germline V gene data show CDR1 as SEHNR and CDR2 as FQNEAQ (reference sequence). Trimming took off 1 base at V and 7 bases at J, with 7 bases between the two ends. The CDR3 DNA reads TGTGCCAGCAGCTTAGTCTCAGGGACCCAGTACTTC. Translating it yields CASSLVSGTQYF.

This clonotype showed up just a few times. The V call is TRBV15, the J call TRBJ1-4; D may be TRBD1 (5 bases). From germline, CDR1 is LNHNV and CDR2 YYDKDF (reference sequence). V gave up 7 bases and J gave up 4 bases, with 10 bases separating them. CDR3 length equals 13 residues. The CDR3 region is CATKQGINEKLFF. CDR3 sequence (DNA): TGTGCCACCAAGCAGGGAATTAATGAAAAACTGTTTTTT.

This clonotype has just a few counts. This sequence joins TRBV10-3 and TRBJ1-5; TRBD1 is a possible D gene (6 bases). Germline-derived CDR1 and CDR2 are ENHRY and SYGVKD. V dropped 0 bases and J dropped 5 bases, with 11 bases sitting between them. The CDR3 loop spans 15 amino acids. This chain's CDR3 is CAISESTGEDQPQHF. CDR3 sequence (DNA): TGTGCCATCAGTGAGTCGACAGGCGAGGATCAGCCCCAGCATTTT.

This chain uses TRBV5-5 with TRBJ2-4; a weak D match, TRBD1 (6 bases). Germline values: CDR1 SGHKS, CDR2 YYEKEE (reference sequence). The ends were cut back, 0 bases at V and 6 bases at J, with 7 bases in the middle. CDR3 length equals 13 residues. In DNA form, the CDR3 reads TGTGCCAGCAGCTTGGAAGGGGGAAACATTCAGTACTTC. Translating gives CASSLEGGNIQYF.

CDR3 region: CAISEFQNTGELFF. Here the CDR3 DNA reads TGTGCCATCAGTGAGTTTCAGAACACCGGGGAGCTGTTTTTT. The genes are TRBV10-3 and TRBJ2-2; no definite D call. The V end was cut by 1 base, the J end by 1 base, with 4 bases between. This CDR3 is 14 amino acids long. CDR1 is ENHRY, CDR2 SYGVKD, per germline.

With respect to this clonotype: Possible read error: a much larger clone is one base away. The chain recombines TRBV4-3 with TRBJ2-1; D remains unclear. CDR1 and CDR2 (germline): LGHNA, YSLEER. The germline V and J ends were trimmed by 0 bases and 4 bases, with 7 bases remaining between them. CDR3 length: 14 residues. As DNA, the CDR3 is TGCGCCAGCAGCCAAGAGGCGACTTACAATGAGCAGTTCTTC. Protein product: CASSQEATYNEQFF.

As for this clonotype: Relative to the germline gene, one junction end is altered; a read error may explain this. The J gene is TRBJ1-6, the V gene TRBV5-5; D unresolved. The CDR3 consists of 14 residues. Per germline, CDR1 SGHKS and CDR2 YYEKEE (reference sequence). The CDR3: CASSFTRYNSPLHF. The CDR3 coding sequence is TGTGCCAGCAGCTTTACTAGGTATAATTCCCCCCTCCACTTT.

This clonotype has only a few counts. The junction differs from germline at one of its ends, possibly a read error. The chain combines TRBV9 with TRBJ1-2, with TRBD1 as a possible D gene (6 bases). The CDR3 sequence is 15 residues long. The V gene's germline CDR1 is SGDLS and CDR2 YYNGEE. The CDR3 spells CASSVVDSFNYGHTF. The CDR3 DNA follows: TGTGCCAGCAGCGTAGTGGACAGTTTTAACTATGGCCACACCTTC. The entire variable domain, with the rest obtained from reference TRBV9 and TRBJ1-2, is as follows: DSGVTQTPKHLITATGQRVTLRCSPRSGDLSVYWYQQSLDQGLQFLIQYYNGEERAKGNILERFSAQQFPDLHSELNLSSLELGDSALYFCASSVVDSFNYGHTFGSGTRLTVV.

V usage is TRBV10-3 and J usage is TRBJ2-3; 7 nucleotides line up with TRBD1. This CDR3 contains 13 residues. The trim removed 11 bases at V and 2 bases at J, leaving 7 bases unmatched. Germline CDR1 ENHRY, CDR2 SYGVKD. The CDR3 DNA reads TGTGCCGGCCGACAGGGCTCCACAGATACGCAGTATTTT. It codes for CAGRQGSTDTQYF.

There are many counts of this clonotype. This chain connects TRBV6-4 to TRBJ2-1; weak D call: TRBD2 (5 bases). The CDR3 sequence is 14 residues long. Trimming removed 4 bases from V and 8 bases from J, with 15 bases in between. Germline V gene data show CDR1 as MRHNA and CDR2 as SNTAGT. The CDR3: CASSARAEADEQFF. DNA of the CDR3: TGTGCCAGCAGTGCTCGGGCGGAGGCGGATGAGCAGTTCTTC.

This clonotype appeared a few times. This chain connects TRBV2 to TRBJ1-4; D remains ambiguous. This CDR3 is 14 amino acids long. Germline V gene sequence: CDR1 SNHLY, CDR2 FYNNEI. The ends were cut back, 3 bases at V and 4 bases at J, with 9 bases in the middle. In nucleotides, the CDR3 is TGTGCCAGCAGTGAGGGCCGCATTAATGAAAAACTGTTTTTT. Amino acid sequence: CASSEGRINEKLFF.